These T cell receptor beta chains were read from a single sample in a study of blood T cell repertoires in COVID-19. Profiling relied on immunoSEQ multiplex PCR, and the TCRdb table lists in-frame clones only, not all of them. The data show 65,000 to 70,000 clones, 80% to 85% seen once. Sequencing was done on a sample of peripheral blood. These receptors all come from a human donor in a cohort sampled during active COVID-19. CDR3s include the opening cysteine and the closing phenylalanine or tryptophan.

TRBV28,CASSPTGGGSGANVLTF
TRBV28,CASSLGRGDTQYF
TRBV19,CASSPTGVTLSGNTIYF
TRBV5-4,CASRFVGGDYGYTF
TRBV3-1/TRBV3-2,CASSQDTGDYGYTF
TRBV4-1,CASSQDGVGRGKIGRELFF
TRBV6-2/TRBV6-3,CASSYSVTGVYNEQFF
TRBV21-1,CASPDPREGYNEQFF
TRBV7-2,CASSFSGTYNEQFF
TRBV25-1,CASSEVRAGSYEQYF
TRBV5-8,CASSLDSDSTGELFF
TRBV7-8,CASSLDLMNTEAFF
TRBV10-1,CASSVQGQEQFF
TRBV6-2/TRBV6-3,CASSYSTANEKLFF
TRBV7-2,CASSPAGLAPGNIQYF
TRBV29-1,CSVEWLNTEAFF
TRBV7-6,CASSQRRELYNEQFF
TRBV28,CASSLGLYGYTF
TRBV28,CASTKGQLGYEQYF
TRBV7-9,CASSSDREGGTEAFF
TRBV15,CATSSRRSDTQYF
TRBV12-3/TRBV12-4,CASGGGTQETQYF
TRBV9,CASSAGQGAKNTEAFF
TRBV6-5,CASSPPGTGYGYTF
TRBV9,CASSVSWAGTEAFF
TRBV28,CASSPTVSGYYGYTF
TRBV4-1,CASSPLAAKRLF
TRBV28,CASRARRSAGANVLTF
TRBV27,CASSLKGQGAYIQYF
TRBV5-8,CASSLGSAGVQFF
TRBV7-2,CASSLEAVGASYEQYF
TRBV19,CASNRQQGDEKLFF